These 14 T cell receptor beta chains were sequenced from one sample in a study of OX40 agonist ivuxolimab in advanced cancers. Clones were sequenced by immunoSEQ multiplex PCR, and TCRdb holds only the in-frame ones, with some missing. The sample includes fewer than 90,000 clones, 70% to 90% seen only once; the top ten take 2% to 2.5%. The material sequenced was CD4+ or CD8+ T cells sorted from blood, taken in a trial of the OX40 agonist ivuxolimab. These receptors were collected from an adult with an advanced solid tumor such as melanoma, head and neck, liver or kidney cancer.

This clone was seen only a few times. The rearrangement joins TRBV6-5 to TRBJ1-5; D is ambiguous. The germline V gene encodes CDR1 MNHEY and CDR2 SVGAGI. The ends were cut back, 2 bases at V and 0 bases at J, with 5 bases in the middle. This CDR3 has 14 amino acids. The CDR3 coding sequence is TGTGCCAGCAGTTACGGCGGTAGCAATCAGCCCCAGCATTTT. It specifies CASSYGGSNQPQHF.

CDR3 sequence reads: CASSWGWGGDQPQHF. The DNA of the CDR3 is TGTGCCAGCAGCTGGGGGTGGGGCGGCGATCAGCCCCAGCATTTT. The rearrangement links TRBV7-2 to TRBJ1-5; D possibly corresponds to TRBD1 (5 bases). V was clipped by 4 bases and J by 5 bases, with 15 bases between them. The germline CDR1 and CDR2 sequences are SGHTA and FQGNSA. The CDR3 sequence is 15 residues long.

The chain employs TRBV10-2 and TRBJ2-2; D gene uncertain. The CDR3 runs to 11 residues. Germline lookup yields CDR1 WSHSY and CDR2 SAAADI. V was shortened by 8 bases and J by 3 bases, with 4 bases between the two germline ends. The DNA for the CDR3 is TGCGCCAGCCTCTACACCGGGGAGCTGTTTTTT. Encoded protein: CASLYTGELFF.

The chain couples TRBV5-4 to TRBJ1-6; the match to TRBD1 covers 7 bases. In germline, CDR1 is SGHNT, CDR2 YYREEE (reference sequence). This CDR3 spans 14 amino acids. J lost 8 bases, V lost 5 bases, and 7 bases had no gene match. CDR3 in DNA: TGTGCCAGCAGTTCCCAGGGGGATCATTCACCCCTCCACTTT. Its translation is CASSSQGDHSPLHF.

J is TRBJ2-5 and V is TRBV5-4; 8 bases are shared with TRBD2. The CDR3 totals 15 residues. Per the germline V gene, CDR1 is SGHNT and CDR2 is YYREEE (reference sequence). V was clipped by 2 bases and J by 3 bases; unmatched bases: 6. The CDR3 loop reads CASSFPGGGKETQYF. CDR3 DNA sequence: TGTGCCAGCAGCTTCCCCGGGGGGGGAAAAGAGACCCAGTACTTC.

The gene calls are TRBV10-3 and TRBJ2-3; 8 bases are shared with TRBD2. With V trimmed by 0 bases and J by 2 bases, 4 bases remained unmatched. Germline V gene lookup returns CDR1 ENHRY and CDR2 SYGVKD. The CDR3 is 16 amino acids. The CDR3 region has the DNA TGTGCCATCAGTGAGTCGATCGGGAGGGACACAGATACGCAGTATTTT. This codes for CAISESIGRDTDTQYF.

The chain is built from TRBV28 and TRBJ1-1, with 8 bases aligning to TRBD1. The germline gives CDR1 MDHEN, CDR2 SYDVKM. The ends lost 8 bases at V and 4 bases at J; junction bases unmatched: 9. The CDR3 covers 14 residues. Here the CDR3 reads CASDSAGGITEAFF. CDR3 nucleotides: TGTGCCAGCGACTCGGCAGGGGGCATCACTGAAGCTTTCTTT. Supplemented by reference TRBV28 and TRBJ1-1, the full variable domain reads DVKVTQSSRYLVKRTGEKVFLECVQDMDHENMFWYRQDPGLGLRLIYFSYDVKMKEKGDIPEGYSVSREKKERFSLILESASTNQTSMYLCASDSAGGITEAFFGQGTRLTVV.

J is TRBJ2-1 and V is TRBV5-6; the match to TRBD1 covers 9 bases. Losses at the gene ends were 2 bases for V and 1 base for J; bases not matched to a gene: 4. The CDR3 runs 16 residues. Per germline, CDR1 SGHDT and CDR2 YYEEEE. The CDR3, as DNA: TGTGCCAGCAGCTTTCGGACAGGGGAGTCCTACAATGAGCAGTTCTTC. Amino acids: CASSFRTGESYNEQFF.

The chain combines TRBV7-3 with TRBJ2-3; D uncertain. CDR1 is SGHTA, CDR2 FQGTGA, per germline. The CDR3 length is 13 residues. With 1 base removed from V and 4 bases from J, the gap between germline ends came to 6 bases. The CDR3 DNA is TGTGCCAGCAGCTTAATCGGGTCAGATACGCAGTATTTT. Protein: CASSLIGSDTQYF.

The chain carries TRBV7-8 and TRBJ2-1; D is perhaps TRBD1 (6 bases). The CDR3 totals 13 residues. The germline V gene encodes CDR1 SGHVS and CDR2 FQNEAQ. V lost 5 bases, J lost 4 bases, and 9 bases lay in between. The CDR3 nucleotides read TGTGCCAGCAGCCAGGGGCTTTACAATGAGCAGTTCTTC. Amino acids: CASSQGLYNEQFF.

This chain connects TRBV5-4 to TRBJ2-2; 11 positions agree with TRBD2. The germline CDR1 and CDR2 sequences are SGHNT and YYREEE (reference sequence). V lost 5 bases and J lost 3; bases outside the gene matches: 3. CDR3 length equals 15 residues. CDR3: CASSPTSGDTGELFF. CDR3 coding DNA: TGTGCCAGCAGTCCGACTAGCGGGGACACCGGGGAGCTGTTTTTT.

The J gene is TRBJ2-5, the V gene TRBV30; D may match TRBD1 or TRBD2 (5 bases each). V shed 3 bases and J shed 4 bases, with 18 bases lying between them. The CDR3 is 15 residues long. Germline V gene sequence: CDR1 GTSNPN, CDR2 SVGIG (reference sequence). CDR3 DNA: TGTGCCTGGAGGGGGGATCACCAAATAGGAGAGACCCAGTACTTC. Translation gives CAWRGDHQIGETQYF.

The rearrangement links TRBV19 to TRBJ2-3; D gene uncertain. Germline V gene data show CDR1 as LNHDA and CDR2 as SQIVND (reference sequence). The CDR3 runs 14 residues. Trimming removed 7 bases from V and 0 bases from J, with 11 bases in between. CDR3 residues: CASTPTSSTDTQYF. The DNA for the CDR3 is TGTGCCAGTACCCCGACAAGTAGCACAGATACGCAGTATTTT.

The chain uses TRBV5-1 and TRBJ2-7, with a possible D match to TRBD2 (5 bases). The length of the CDR3 is 12 residues. V was trimmed by 2 bases and J by 5 bases, leaving 8 bases between them. Germline V gene sequence: CDR1 SGHRS, CDR2 YFSETQ. CDR3 loop: CASSFGVDEQYF. The CDR3 DNA sequence: TGCGCCAGCAGCTTCGGGGTCGACGAGCAGTACTTC.